The rows below give T cell receptor beta chains drawn from one sample of a study of blood T cell repertoires in COVID-19. Sequencing was performed with immunoSEQ multiplex PCR; in TCRdb, only in-frame clones are kept and a portion is missing. The sample contains tens of thousands of clones, 88% of which appear only once. The specimen was peripheral blood. The receptors were gathered from a woman in her forties with acute or convalescent COVID-19. Each CDR3 is given with its conserved first and last residue. A D gene is named only where the DNA matches it firmly. Rows may omit the clone size; those that give it use once, few, many or a size class.

clone_size: .; d_call: .; j_call: TRBJ2-2; v_call: TRBV5-4; cdr3_aa: CASSLQTANTGELFF; cdr3_nt: TGTGCCAGCAGCTTACAGACAGCGAACACCGGGGAGCTGTTTTTT
clone_size: few; d_call: .; j_call: TRBJ2-2; v_call: TRBV7-3; cdr3_aa: CASSLVGGMNTGELFF; cdr3_nt: TGTGCCAGCAGCTTAGTCGGCGGGATGAACACCGGGGAGCTGTTTTTT
clone_size: .; d_call: TRBD1; j_call: TRBJ2-7; v_call: TRBV2; cdr3_aa: CASRGTASSYEQYF; cdr3_nt: TGTGCCAGCAGGGGGACAGCGTCCTCCTACGAGCAGTACTTC
clone_size: .; d_call: .; j_call: TRBJ1-5; v_call: TRBV28; cdr3_aa: CASSRQARQSQHF; cdr3_nt: TGTGCCAGCAGTCGACAGGCAAGGCAGTCCCAGCATTTT
clone_size: once; d_call: .; j_call: TRBJ2-3; v_call: TRBV30; cdr3_aa: CAWSVRKGHTDTQYF; cdr3_nt: TGTGCCTGGAGTGTACGCAAGGGACACACAGATACGCAGTATTTT
clone_size: .; d_call: .; j_call: TRBJ1-5; v_call: TRBV2; cdr3_aa: CASRYRQPQHF; cdr3_nt: TGTGCCAGCAGATACAGACAGCCCCAGCATTTT
clone_size: .; d_call: .; j_call: TRBJ2-7; v_call: TRBV28; cdr3_aa: CASSPTASYEQYF; cdr3_nt: TGTGCCAGCAGCCCGACAGCTTCCTACGAGCAGTACTTC
clone_size: .; d_call: .; j_call: TRBJ1-1; v_call: TRBV7-9; cdr3_aa: CASSPATGKGTEAFF; cdr3_nt: TGTGCCAGCAGCCCCGCTACAGGGAAAGGCACTGAAGCTTTCTTT
clone_size: once; d_call: TRBD1; j_call: TRBJ2-7; v_call: TRBV28; cdr3_aa: CASRRQGLYEQYF; cdr3_nt: TGTGCCAGCAGGAGACAGGGCCTCTACGAGCAGTACTTC
clone_size: .; d_call: TRBD1; j_call: TRBJ1-2; v_call: TRBV6-2/TRBV6-3; cdr3_aa: CASSFSTGGWGYTF; cdr3_nt: TGTGCCAGCAGTTTCTCAACAGGGGGCTGGGGCTACACCTTC
clone_size: few; d_call: TRBD2; j_call: TRBJ2-7; v_call: TRBV2; cdr3_aa: CASSEYLAGGEQYF; cdr3_nt: TGTGCCAGCAGTGAATATTTAGCGGGGGGGGAGCAGTACTTC
clone_size: .; d_call: TRBD2; j_call: TRBJ2-3; v_call: TRBV28; cdr3_aa: CASSYIAGGKGVTDTQYF; cdr3_nt: TGTGCCAGCAGCTACATAGCGGGAGGAAAAGGGGTCACAGATACGCAGTATTTT
clone_size: once; d_call: .; j_call: TRBJ2-1; v_call: TRBV28; cdr3_aa: CASSFRGYNEQFF; cdr3_nt: TGTGCCAGCAGTTTTCGGGGGTACAATGAGCAGTTCTTC
clone_size: .; d_call: TRBD1; j_call: TRBJ1-2; v_call: TRBV18; cdr3_aa: CASSPGQGIGYGYTF; cdr3_nt: TGTGCCAGCTCACCGGGACAGGGAATAGGATATGGCTACACCTTC
clone_size: few; d_call: TRBD1; j_call: TRBJ1-6; v_call: TRBV5-1; cdr3_aa: CASSLGQGARRSYNSPLHF; cdr3_nt: TGCGCCAGCAGCCTCGGGCAGGGGGCGCGACGTTCCTATAATTCACCCCTCCACTTT
clone_size: .; d_call: TRBD1; j_call: TRBJ1-4; v_call: TRBV6-4; cdr3_aa: CASSEGTGGREKLFF; cdr3_nt: TGTGCCAGCAGTGAGGGAACAGGGGGGCGAGAAAAACTGTTTTTT
clone_size: .; d_call: .; j_call: TRBJ1-5; v_call: TRBV25-1; cdr3_aa: CASSEGGGPQHF; cdr3_nt: TGTGCCAGCAGTGAGGGGGGAGGGCCCCAGCATTTT
clone_size: .; d_call: TRBD2; j_call: TRBJ2-7; v_call: TRBV9; cdr3_aa: CASSAARGDSYEQYF; cdr3_nt: TGTGCCAGCAGCGCCGCCCGGGGGGATTCCTACGAGCAGTACTTC
clone_size: .; d_call: .; j_call: TRBJ2-7; v_call: TRBV19; cdr3_aa: CASSIEALHSYEQYF; cdr3_nt: TGTGCCAGTAGTATAGAAGCGCTACACTCCTACGAGCAGTACTTC
clone_size: .; d_call: .; j_call: TRBJ1-5; v_call: TRBV6-5; cdr3_aa: CASSRQDPEPQHF; cdr3_nt: TGTGCCAGCAGCCGACAGGACCCGGAGCCCCAGCATTTT
clone_size: once; d_call: .; j_call: TRBJ2-5; v_call: TRBV10-2; cdr3_aa: CASSEPSLRTQYF; cdr3_nt: TGCGCCAGCAGTGAGCCTAGCCTTCGGACCCAGTACTTC
clone_size: .; d_call: TRBD1; j_call: TRBJ2-7; v_call: TRBV7-2; cdr3_aa: CASSLLQGAIYEQYF; cdr3_nt: TGTGCCAGCAGCTTATTACAGGGGGCTATCTACGAGCAGTACTTC
clone_size: .; d_call: TRBD1; j_call: TRBJ2-7; v_call: TRBV27; cdr3_aa: CASSLFGVGTGGFEQYF; cdr3_nt: TGTGCCAGCAGTTTATTCGGGGTTGGGACAGGGGGCTTCGAGCAGTACTTC
clone_size: .; d_call: TRBD1; j_call: TRBJ1-6; v_call: TRBV6-1; cdr3_aa: CASSEPVQGENSPLHF; cdr3_nt: TGTGCCAGCAGTGAACCGGTGCAGGGGGAGAATTCACCCCTCCACTTT
clone_size: .; d_call: .; j_call: TRBJ1-1; v_call: TRBV5-1; cdr3_aa: CASRPPSGPNTEAFF; cdr3_nt: TGCGCCAGCAGGCCCCCCAGCGGACCGAACACTGAAGCTTTCTTT
clone_size: few; d_call: .; j_call: TRBJ1-1; v_call: TRBV9; cdr3_aa: CASSPDPGQGTEAFF; cdr3_nt: TGTGCCAGCAGCCCCGACCCGGGGCAGGGGACTGAAGCTTTCTTT
clone_size: .; d_call: .; j_call: TRBJ1-1; v_call: TRBV5-1; cdr3_aa: CASSSRSNTEAFF; cdr3_nt: TGCGCCAGCAGTTCACGGTCGAACACTGAAGCTTTCTTT